Here is one TCR beta chain with its context. This entry is derived from a study of blood T cell repertoires in COVID-19. The data were produced by immunoSEQ multiplex PCR, yet TCRdb's version contains in-frame clones alone and is incomplete. This table holds fewer than 500,000 clones, more than 80% found once. Germline values: CDR1 MNHEY, CDR2 SMNVEV (reference sequence). Trimming removed 5 bases from V and 8 bases from J, with 13 bases in between. This CDR3 has 13 amino acids. This chain joins TRBV27 and TRBJ2-4, with D possibly being TRBD1 (5 bases). Material for sequencing was peripheral blood. The receptor's source is a woman younger than 45 with active or convalescent COVID-19. CDR3 nucleotide sequence: TGTGCCAGCAGTATAGGGGTTGTGGACATTCAGTACTTC. Protein product: CASSIGVVDIQYF.